Sequencing of this T cell receptor (beta chain) was carried out in a study of blood T cell repertoires in COVID-19. The CDR3 is 13 residues long. The germline V gene has CDR1 LNHDA and CDR2 SQIVND (reference sequence). The V end lost 5 bases, the J end lost 7 bases, and 14 bases lay between the germline ends. In terms of age and location, participants ranged from roughly 18 to 90 years and lived in about 25 US areas. Repertoires were generated with immunoSEQ multiplex PCR, while TCRdb's copy carries only in-frame clones and drops some. This table has approximately 200,000 clones, over 70% appearing once.

The chain is built from TRBV19 and TRBJ1-2; a possible D gene is TRBD1 (5 bases). The source material was PBMCs or T cells enriched from blood (not recorded which). The receptor comes from a woman between 25 and 40 years old who had been exposed to COVID-19. CDR3: CASSVQAPRGYTF. The CDR3 DNA follows: TGTGCCAGTAGTGTACAGGCTCCGCGTGGCTACACCTTC.